This TCR beta chain was documented in a study of blood T cells in healthy people across ages (dated by TCRdb to the mid-2010s). For the study in its entirety: In model experiments, roughly one uniquely barcoded TCR beta cDNA molecule per two T cells was captured by template switching. To avoid experimental bias, donors of different ages were spread randomly across the sequencing lanes. The study measured age-related changes in TCR beta repertoire diversity using deep sequencing normalized with unique cDNA molecular identifiers. The study analyzed two additional independent replicas of 1 million unique cDNA reads from the same blood draw for two donors, one aged 18 to 30 and one aged 80 or older. The donors were split into four age groups: young (average about 15 years), middle-aged (39), aged (more than 55) and long-lived (over 75).

Results the study describes overall, beyond this receptor: Conclusive comparison of naive and antigen-experienced compartments was prevented by the profiling of bulk unsorted PBMCs. Observed TCR beta diversity per million T cells fell roughly linearly with age, and a significant reduction was already apparent by age around 40. The CMV infection status of donors was not known, potentially confounding age-related changes in expanded clonotypes. Total diversity estimates from one million sequenced T cells were considered lower bounds and underestimates. The percentage of naive T cells measured by flow cytometry correlated strongly with observed TCR beta diversity. Compared with the aged group, the long-lived group had more naive CD4+ T cells, fewer expanded clones and increased TCR diversity, a pattern suggesting age selection.

Of note for this clonotype: The target of this receptor is not known. One base away there is no much larger clone; base qualities are not given.

The V and J ends are trimmed by 4 bases and 1 base, leaving 16 bases between them. Reading from cysteine to phenylalanine, the CDR3 counts 16 amino acids. Of all the DNA, just the CDR3 is kept, 48 bases in frame from base 1. From a lookup of the germline V gene, CDR1 and CDR2 are ENHRY and SYGVKD. Systemically healthy Caucasian individuals from Russia, around 38 in total and aged about 6 to 100 years, were included as donors. Roughly 9 milliliters of peripheral blood were drawn from each donor into EDTA-treated Vacutainer tubes. Ficoll-Paque density-gradient centrifugation was used to isolate PBMCs, with at least 6.5 million per sample. Total RNA, at least 6 micrograms per sample, was extracted from PBMCs with Trizol reagent. The percentages of naive CD45RAhigh/CD27high T cells were determined by flow cytometry on a PBMC aliquot from every donor. Receptor libraries were prepared by 5' RACE. Sequencing was carried out with an Illumina HiSeq 2500. The second PCR ran for about 7 to 11 cycles and used a J-beta primer mix along with a sample-barcoded 5' primer. Each TCR beta cDNA molecule received a unique molecular identifier from a template-switch 5' adaptor carrying 12 random nucleotides. Each sample yielded at least 2.5 million CDR3-containing paired-end reads. The Mint cDNA synthesis kit, primed by a TRBC-specific oligonucleotide, was used to synthesize first-strand cDNA from all RNA. Following uracil-DNA glycosylase treatment, a first 18-cycle PCR with universal primers M1SS and BC2_uni_R was performed on all cDNA. On the study's bioinformatics: Normalization of each sample was performed by random selection of 1 million high-quality reads, each carrying a distinct molecular identifier. Reads with shared molecular identifiers were discarded instead of being binned into consensus sequences. MiTCR, set to a Q25 quality threshold and the strictest error-elimination algorithm, was used for CDR3 identification, clonotype clustering and error correction. A nonparametric unseen species model with Euler transformation was used to estimate a lower bound on total TCR beta diversity. Using fastp trimming at Q25 and MiXCR clonotype assembly, TCRdb reanalyzed the public sequencing data and kept in-frame beta chains. Every entry covers one CDR3 protein and lists the most common genes and DNA from its rows. It is TCRdb's table, rather than the study itself, that gives the V and J calls and clone size. The sample table records around 1,100,000 distinct CDR3 sequences; roughly two fifths of these occur just once. Jointly, the top ten make up about an eighth of the sample.

The receptor was isolated from a man aged 18 to 29 in good health. Sequencing was performed on blood. The chain was built from TRBV10-3 and TRBJ2-5, with no reliable assignment of the D segment. In nucleotide form, the sequence is TGTGCCATCAGTGCCTCCCAAACAAGGAGCCAAGAGACCCAGTACTTC. Its coded protein is CAISASQTRSQETQYF.